This record looks at one TCR beta chain sequence and its context. Its antigen is unknown. This specimen comes from a study of cytomegalovirus exposure and HLA in healthy donors. Study results and limitations: It was 150 to 200 TCR beta chains that were listed as cytomegalovirus-associated. Accounts indicate the classifier identified cytomegalovirus status with strong specificity and sensitivity. Despite most TCR sequences being rare, some public TCRs occurred in many donors.

TCRdb's copy holds only in-frame clones and misses some; the assay was immunoSEQ multiplex PCR. The table records tens of thousands of clones, 94% of them present only once. Germline V gene data show CDR1 as SGHAT and CDR2 as FQNNGV. The V end lost 1 base, the J end lost 8 bases, and 11 bases lay between the germline ends. The CDR3 extends over 13 amino acids. This chain connects TRBV11-2 to TRBJ1-1; no reliable D call. Sequenced material: PBMCs. This receptor was taken from a young woman in good health and CMV-seronegative. The CDR3 spells CASSLASSSEAFF. The CDR3 bases are TGTGCCAGCAGCTTAGCATCCTCAAGCGAAGCTTTCTTT. Together with reference TRBV11-2 and TRBJ1-1, the CDR3 gives the full variable domain: EAGVAQSPRYKIIEKRQSVAFWCNPISGHATLYWYQQILGQGPKLLIQFQNNGVVDDSQLPKDRFSAERLKGVDSTLKIQPAKLEDSAVYLCASSLASSSEAFFGQGTRLTVV.